The rows below give T cell receptor beta chains drawn from one sample of a study of cytomegalovirus exposure and HLA in healthy donors. TCRdb's copy holds only in-frame clones and misses some; the assay was immunoSEQ multiplex PCR. This sample has about 200,000 clones, with 83% found just once. The specimen was PBMCs. The source of these receptors is a man between 40 and 49 years old in good health and CMV-seropositive. Each CDR3 is given with its conserved first and last residue. The D gene is left open where the match is weak. Clone size, where shown, is once, few, many, or a class for clones that have expanded.

TRBV5-1,TRBJ2-1,TRBD1,-,TGCGCCAGCAGCTTGTTACAGGGGACCAATGAGCAGTTCTTC,CASSLLQGTNEQFF
TRBV19,TRBJ2-2,TRBD2,-,TGTGCCAGTAGTGATTCGGGACTAGCGGTTAACACCGGGGAGCTGTTTTTT,CASSDSGLAVNTGELFF
TRBV2,TRBJ1-3,-,-,TGTGCCAGCTTCGGGACACCGAGCTCTGGAAACACCATATATTTT,CASFGTPSSGNTIYF
TRBV9,TRBJ2-1,TRBD2,-,TGTGCCAGCAGCGTAAGGACTAGCGGGAGCCACAATGAGCAGTTCTTC,CASSVRTSGSHNEQFF
TRBV28,TRBJ1-2,TRBD1,-,TGTGCCAGCAGTTTCAGGGGGCGCGACGGCTACACCTTC,CASSFRGRDGYTF
TRBV6-1,TRBJ2-4,-,-,TGTGCCAGCAGTGAGACGGCAGGGTATGGCAAAAACAGTCAGTACTTC,CASSETAGYGKNSQYF
TRBV4-1,TRBJ2-7,TRBD1,-,TGCGCCAGCAGCCAACGACAGGGATTCTACGAGCAGTACTTC,CASSQRQGFYEQYF
TRBV5-1,TRBJ2-1,-,few,TGCGCCAGCAGCTTGACTAGTCTCGATGAGCAGTTCTTC,CASSLTSLDEQFF
TRBV7-8,TRBJ2-1,TRBD1,-,TGTGCCAGCAGCCCGCTCGGGACAGGGATCAACTATGGGCAGTTCTTC,CASSPLGTGINYGQFF
TRBV9,TRBJ2-3,TRBD2,-,TGTGCCAGCAGCGTAGATATGAGCGGGAGGGTGACAGATACGCAGTATTTT,CASSVDMSGRVTDTQYF
TRBV25-1,TRBJ2-3,-,once,TGTGCCAGCAGTGAGTCTTACACAGATACGCAGTATTTT,CASSESYTDTQYF
TRBV6-1,TRBJ2-5,TRBD1,-,TGTGCCAGCAGGGAAATCACAGGGGAGTACCAAGAGACCCAGTACTTC,CASREITGEYQETQYF
TRBV7-9,TRBJ2-7,TRBD2,-,TGTGCCAGCAGCCCCGTCGCGGGAGACTCCTACGAGCAGTACTTC,CASSPVAGDSYEQYF
TRBV7-3,TRBJ2-2,-,-,TGTGCCAGCAGCTTAAACATTGGTTCAGGCCCCGGGGAGCTGTTTTTT,CASSLNIGSGPGELFF
TRBV9,TRBJ2-3,-,-,TGTGCCAGCCGAAGGGGAGATACGCAGTATTTT,CASRRGDTQYF
TRBV6-6,TRBJ2-5,TRBD2,medium-sized,TGTGCCATTGCAAGTAGCGGGCTAAACCAAGAGACCCAGTACTTC,CAIASSGLNQETQYF
TRBV7-9,TRBJ2-5,TRBD1,-,TGTGCCAGCAGCCCCCCCCGGACAGGGGGCCCTGAGACCCAGTACTTC,CASSPPRTGGPETQYF
TRBV19,TRBJ1-4,-,-,TGTGCCACCCTCCGAGGGGAAAAACTGTTTTTT,CATLRGEKLFF
TRBV14,TRBJ2-1,TRBD1,-,TGTGCCAGCAGGGAAATACAGGGGGCTGTTAATGAGCAGTTCTTC,CASREIQGAVNEQFF
TRBV5-6,TRBJ2-7,TRBD1,-,TGTGCCAGCAGCTCATACGGGACAGGGCTCTACGAGCAGTACTTC,CASSSYGTGLYEQYF
TRBV2,TRBJ2-3,TRBD2,-,TGTGCCAGCAGTGAAAAGGGCGGGAGGGGGAGGGGGCACACAGATACGCAGTATTTT,CASSEKGGRGRGHTDTQYF
TRBV6-5,TRBJ1-4,-,-,TGTGCCAGCAGTCTTCGGGGGGGAGGGAATGAAAAACTGTTTTTT,CASSLRGGGNEKLFF
TRBV7-2,TRBJ1-1,-,few,TGTGCCAGCAGCTTTGCCGGGACTGACAACACTGAAGCTTTCTTT,CASSFAGTDNTEAFF
TRBV6-5,TRBJ2-2,-,-,TGTGCCAGCAGTTACGAGACAGACACCGGGGAGCTGTTTTTT,CASSYETDTGELFF
TRBV27,TRBJ1-1,-,-,TGTGCCAGCAGTGCTACCCCTAGGAGCACTGAAGCTTTCTTT,CASSATPRSTEAFF
TRBV27,TRBJ2-7,TRBD1,-,TGTGCCAGCAGGATGGACAGGGGGAACGCCGAGCAGTACTTC,CASRMDRGNAEQYF
TRBV29-1,TRBJ2-7,TRBD1,-,TGCAGCGTCCCTGGACAGGTCTCCTACGAGCAGTACTTC,CSVPGQVSYEQYF
TRBV9,TRBJ2-4,-,-,TGTGCCAGCAGCGCTCAACCTACAAACATTCAGTACTTC,CASSAQPTNIQYF
TRBV2,TRBJ2-3,-,-,TGTGCCAGCAGTGAAACTATCACAGATACGCAGTATTTT,CASSETITDTQYF
TRBV5-5,TRBJ1-1,-,-,TGTGCCAGCAGCTTGGCCGGGATGGCACACACTGAAGCTTTCTTT,CASSLAGMAHTEAFF
TRBV27,TRBJ2-5,TRBD1,-,TGTGCCAGCAGTTTATCGACAGGGTATGGGGAGACCCAGTACTTC,CASSLSTGYGETQYF
TRBV5-1,TRBJ2-1,-,-,TGCGCCAGCAGCTTGGCGGGGAGAAGCTCCTACAATGAGCAGTTCTTC,CASSLAGRSSYNEQFF
TRBV9,TRBJ2-1,-,-,TGTGCCAGCAGCGCGCGGGTCGACTACAATGAGCAGTTCTTC,CASSARVDYNEQFF
TRBV6-4,TRBJ2-6,-,-,TGTGCCAGCAGTGCGACAGGATTATTCTCTGGGGCCAACGTCCTGACTTTC,CASSATGLFSGANVLTF
TRBV2,TRBJ2-7,TRBD1,-,TGTGCCAGCAGGGACAGGGGCTACGAGCAGTACTTC,CASRDRGYEQYF
TRBV4-3,TRBJ1-6,-,-,TGCGCCAGCAGCCAAGAGTTAGTAACAGTTAATTCACCCCTCCACTTT,CASSQELVTVNSPLHF
TRBV19,TRBJ2-1,TRBD2,-,TGTGCCAGTAGTAGCGGGGGTCCGGAGCAGTTCTTC,CASSSGGPEQFF
TRBV5-4,TRBJ2-7,-,few,TGTGCCAGCAGCCTCGACAGATTTAACCACTACGAGCAGTACTTC,CASSLDRFNHYEQYF
TRBV9,TRBJ2-7,-,-,TGTGCCAGCAGCGTAGAACTAGGCTCCTACGAGCAGTACTTC,CASSVELGSYEQYF
TRBV27,TRBJ1-5,-,-,TGTGCCAGCAGTTTGCGGGGGGATAGCAATCAGCCCCAGCATTTT,CASSLRGDSNQPQHF
TRBV6-6,TRBJ2-5,-,-,TGTGCCAGCAGTACCCCTTACAGGTCCTCTCAAGAGACCCGGTACTTC,CASSTPYRSSQETRYF
TRBV28,TRBJ1-3,-,-,TGTGCCAGCAAGACCACGGGGACTGGAAACACCATATATTTT,CASKTTGTGNTIYF
TRBV28,TRBJ2-2,-,-,TGTGCCAGCAGGGACTACGGCGGGGAGCTGTTTTTT,CASRDYGGELFF
TRBV6-5,TRBJ1-2,-,-,TGTGCCAGCAGTTTACAGGGAGATGGCTACACCTTC,CASSLQGDGYTF
TRBV9,TRBJ2-1,TRBD1,-,TGTGCCAGCAGCGTAGAAGGACAGGGATCCTACAATGAGCAGTTCTTC,CASSVEGQGSYNEQFF
TRBV9,TRBJ2-5,TRBD2,-,TGTGCCAGCAGCGGATCGACTATGGGGGGGGAGACCCAGTACTTC,CASSGSTMGGETQYF
TRBV18,TRBJ1-1,TRBD1,-,TGTGCCAGCTCACCCCTACAGGGGGGGAACACTGAAGCTTTCTTT,CASSPLQGGNTEAFF
TRBV21-1,TRBJ1-5,-,-,TGTGCCAGCAGCAAAGAAGGGGACAGGGCTTCCTTTCAGCCCCAGCATTTT,CASSKEGDRASFQPQHF
TRBV5-1,TRBJ2-7,TRBD1,-,TGCGCCAGCAGCTTAACCGGGACAGGGAACTCCTACGAGCAGTACTTC,CASSLTGTGNSYEQYF
TRBV29-1,TRBJ1-1,-,-,TGCAGCGTTGAACCCTCGGGTGAAACTGAAGCTTTCTTT,CSVEPSGETEAFF
TRBV6-4,TRBJ1-2,TRBD1,-,TGTGCCAGCAGTGACGGACAGGGGGGCTATGGCTACACCTTC,CASSDGQGGYGYTF
TRBV7-9,TRBJ1-2,-,once,TGTGCCAGCAGCTTATTTAGGGACATTTATGGCTACACCTTC,CASSLFRDIYGYTF
TRBV10-1,TRBJ2-7,TRBD1,-,TGCGCCAGCAGTGAGTCGGTTCGGGACAGGGGCTCCTACGAGCAGTACTTC,CASSESVRDRGSYEQYF
TRBV27,TRBJ1-5,-,-,TGTGCCAGCAGTTTCCCGACACACAGCAATCAGCCCCAGCATTTT,CASSFPTHSNQPQHF
TRBV28,TRBJ2-6,TRBD2,-,TGTGCCAGCAGTTTCGCTGGAGCGGGAGTCACTGGGGCCAACGTCCTGACTTTC,CASSFAGAGVTGANVLTF
TRBV21-1,TRBJ1-4,-,-,TGTGCCAGCAGCGAAAATTGGACCCTGAGCGGTGAAAAACTGTTTTTT,CASSENWTLSGEKLFF
TRBV29-1,TRBJ1-5,-,-,TGCAGCGCAGCGAATAACAATCAGCCCCAGCATTTT,CSAANNNQPQHF
TRBV29-1,TRBJ2-3,TRBD1,-,TGCAGCGTTGAAGCGTGGGACAGGGGGCGGGATACGCAGTATTTT,CSVEAWDRGRDTQYF
TRBV19,TRBJ2-1,TRBD2,few,TGTGCCAGTAGTATTTCCGGGAGGACGGATGAGCAGTTCTTC,CASSISGRTDEQFF